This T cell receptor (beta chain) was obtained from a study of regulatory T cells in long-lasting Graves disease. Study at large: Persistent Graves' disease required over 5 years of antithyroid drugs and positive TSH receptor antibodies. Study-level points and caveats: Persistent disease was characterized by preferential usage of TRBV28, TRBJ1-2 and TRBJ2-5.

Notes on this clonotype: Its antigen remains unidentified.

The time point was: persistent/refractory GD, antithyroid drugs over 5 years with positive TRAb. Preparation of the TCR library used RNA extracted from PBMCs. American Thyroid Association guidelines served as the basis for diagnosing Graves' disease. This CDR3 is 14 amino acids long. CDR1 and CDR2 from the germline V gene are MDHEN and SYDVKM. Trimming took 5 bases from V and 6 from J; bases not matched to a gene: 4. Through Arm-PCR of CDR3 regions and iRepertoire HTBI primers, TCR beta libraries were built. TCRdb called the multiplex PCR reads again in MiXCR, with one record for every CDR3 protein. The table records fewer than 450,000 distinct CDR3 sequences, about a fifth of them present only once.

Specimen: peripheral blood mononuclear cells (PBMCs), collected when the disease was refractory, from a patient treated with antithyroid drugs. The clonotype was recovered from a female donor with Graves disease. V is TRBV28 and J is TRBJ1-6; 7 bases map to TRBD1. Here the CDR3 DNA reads TGTGCCAGCAGTACAGGGGAGAGTAATTCACCCCTCCACTTT. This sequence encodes CASSTGESNSPLHF.